Listed below are T cell receptor beta chains from one sample, sequenced in a study of blood T cells in healthy people across ages. TCRdb redid the calling of the 5' RACE reads with MiXCR, one entry per CDR3 protein. Of about 1.8 million distinct CDR3 sequences listed, roughly 52% are singletons. The sequenced sample was blood. The receptors were gathered from a woman aged 40 to 50 in good health. The CDR3 runs from the conserved cysteine through the conserved F or W. The D gene is left open where the match is weak. Size is omitted from some rows. Given values are once, few, many or a class for expanded clones.

j_call | clone_size | v_call | d_call | cdr3_aa | cdr3_nt
TRBJ1-2 | NA | TRBV20-1 | TRBD1 | CSAGPGGPNYGYTF | TGCAGTGCTGGGCCAGGGGGCCCTAACTATGGCTACACCTTC
TRBJ1-6 | NA | TRBV7-9 | NA | CASSFRDTNSPLHF | TGTGCCAGCAGCTTCCGGGACACTAATTCACCCCTCCACTTT
TRBJ2-7 | NA | TRBV20-1 | TRBD2 | CSARDPGGGLGEQYF | TGCAGTGCTAGAGATCCGGGCGGGGGACTCGGAGAGCAGTACTTC
TRBJ2-7 | few | TRBV6-1 | NA | CASSKSFEQYF | TGTGCCAGCAGTAAATCTTTCGAGCAGTACTTC
TRBJ2-5 | few | TRBV7-9 | NA | CASSPETVQETQYF | TGTGCCAGCAGCCCGGAGACAGTTCAAGAGACCCAGTACTTC
TRBJ1-5 | few | TRBV4-1 | NA | CASSPTLQGLANQPQHF | TGCGCCAGCAGCCCTACCCTACAGGGTCTTGCGAATCAGCCCCAGCATTTT
TRBJ2-3 | NA | TRBV5-1 | NA | CASSLEPGGSTDTQYF | TGCGCCAGCAGCTTGGAGCCAGGGGGGAGCACAGATACGCAGTATTTT
TRBJ2-5 | NA | TRBV28 | TRBD1 | CAVTGVEGETQYF | TGTGCGGTAACAGGGGTCGAAGGAGAGACCCAGTACTTC
TRBJ2-3 | NA | TRBV12-3/TRBV12-4 | NA | CASSSTFGTDRLNADTQYF | TGTGCCAGCAGTTCCACCTTCGGGACCGACAGATTAAACGCAGATACGCAGTATTTT
TRBJ1-2 | NA | TRBV6-5 | NA | CASSTGVDNYGYTF | TGTGCCAGCAGTACGGGGGTTGATAACTATGGCTACACCTTC
TRBJ2-1 | NA | TRBV20-1 | TRBD1 | CSAPGQGQNNEQFF | TGCAGTGCCCCGGGACAGGGCCAAAACAATGAGCAGTTCTTC
TRBJ1-2 | NA | TRBV12-3/TRBV12-4 | NA | CATDPGADYGYTF | TGTGCCACCGACCCCGGGGCGGACTATGGCTACACCTTC
TRBJ2-5 | NA | TRBV12-3/TRBV12-4 | TRBD1 | CASSLGQPDEQYF | TGTGCCAGCAGTTTGGGACAGCCCGATGAGCAGTACTTC
TRBJ2-7 | few | TRBV5-6 | NA | CASSTDSHEQYF | TGTGCCAGCAGTACTGACAGCCACGAGCAGTACTTC
TRBJ2-5 | few | TRBV27 | NA | CASSFGSSLGEQYF | TGTGCCAGCAGTTTCGGTTCATCCCTAGGGGAGCAGTACTTC
TRBJ2-7 | NA | TRBV27 | NA | CASSLVGKTSARGEDGSSYEQYF | TGTGCCAGCAGTTTGGTGGGGAAAACTTCGGCTAGGGGGGAGGACGGTTCGTCCTACGAGCAGTACTTC
TRBJ2-3 | NA | TRBV7-2 | NA | CASRSPSSTDTQYF | TGTGCCAGCAGGAGCCCTTCTAGCACAGATACGCAGTATTTT
TRBJ1-2 | NA | TRBV15 | NA | CTRRDRANYGYTF | TGTACTCGCCGGGACCGAGCTAACTATGGCTACACCTTC
TRBJ2-4 | once | TRBV7-2 | NA | CASSPPRVGPGNIQYF | TGTGCCAGCAGCCCTCCCAGGGTTGGGCCGGGAAACATTCAGTACTTC
TRBJ2-1 | NA | TRBV2 | NA | CGSSGGPPPYNEQFF | TGTGGCAGCAGTGGTGGACCTCCACCCTACAATGAGCAGTTCTTC
TRBJ1-5 | NA | TRBV12-3/TRBV12-4 | NA | CASSFGASGQPQHF | TGTGCCAGCAGTTTTGGGGCGAGTGGACAGCCCCAGCATTTT
TRBJ1-1 | NA | TRBV29-1 | NA | CSVLAGQAFF | TGCAGCGTTCTAGCTGGCCAAGCTTTCTTT
TRBJ2-1 | NA | TRBV6-1 | NA | CASSPDQSSSYNEQFF | TGTGCCAGCAGCCCGGACCAAAGCAGCTCCTACAATGAGCAGTTCTTC
TRBJ2-6 | few | TRBV11-2 | NA | CASSRLLTGANVLTF | TGTGCCAGCAGCCGTCTCCTCACTGGGGCCAACGTCCTGACTTTC
TRBJ2-3 | NA | TRBV9 | TRBD1 | CASSVEGASSDTQYF | TGTGCCAGCAGCGTAGAGGGGGCATCTTCGGATACGCAGTATTTT
TRBJ2-1 | few | TRBV2 | NA | CASSPFGESDNEQFF | TGTGCCAGCAGTCCCTTCGGGGAGTCAGACAATGAGCAGTTCTTC
TRBJ1-2 | NA | TRBV27 | TRBD1 | CASSFFTSQGVYGYTF | TGTGCCAGCAGTTTCTTCACTTCACAGGGGGTCTATGGCTACACCTTC
TRBJ2-1 | NA | TRBV20-1 | TRBD2 | CSARDSSGGVYNEQFF | TGCAGTGCTAGAGATTCTAGCGGGGGAGTTTACAATGAGCAGTTCTTC
TRBJ1-5 | NA | TRBV12-3/TRBV12-4 | NA | CASSLAKGGAGTYSNQPQHF | TGTGCCAGCAGTTTAGCGAAGGGTGGGGCAGGGACTTATAGCAATCAGCCCCAGCATTTT
TRBJ1-2 | NA | TRBV7-9 | NA | CASRLALGPNYGYTF | TGTGCCAGCAGGTTAGCCTTGGGACCTAACTATGGCTACACCTTC
TRBJ2-3 | once | TRBV20-1 | NA | CSANRGLSTDTQYF | TGCAGTGCTAACAGGGGACTTAGCACAGATACGCAGTATTTT
TRBJ2-5 | NA | TRBV20-1 | NA | CSANLRGREQYF | TGCAGTGCAAACCTTAGAGGGCGAGAGCAGTACTTC
TRBJ2-3 | NA | TRBV12-3/TRBV12-4 | TRBD2 | CASSPGTSDPTQYF | TGTGCCAGCAGTCCCGGGACTAGCGATCCTACGCAGTATTTT
TRBJ2-3 | few | TRBV9 | NA | CASSASDRILKTDTQYF | TGTGCCAGCAGCGCGAGCGACAGGATATTAAAAACAGATACGCAGTATTTT
TRBJ2-3 | NA | TRBV7-6 | NA | CASSLAFSDTQYF | TGTGCCAGCAGCTTAGCTTTTTCAGATACGCAGTATTTT
TRBJ2-5 | once | TRBV7-7 | NA | CASSRDSHPIETQYF | TGTGCTAGCAGCAGAGACAGCCACCCGATAGAGACCCAGTACTTC
TRBJ2-7 | few | TRBV7-9 | NA | CASIHSQGNSYEQYF | TGTGCCAGCATCCACTCGCAGGGGAATTCCTACGAGCAGTACTTC
TRBJ2-4 | many | TRBV29-1 | NA | CSVEKGGFSNNIQYF | TGCAGCGTAGAAAAAGGGGGATTCTCCAACAACATTCAGTACTTC
TRBJ2-1 | NA | TRBV27 | NA | CASSLPSRAVNEQFF | TGTGCCAGCAGTTTACCAAGTCGGGCAGTCAATGAGCAGTTCTTC
TRBJ2-4 | few | TRBV4-3 | NA | CASRPKTGPDIQYF | TGCGCCAGCAGACCGAAGACAGGTCCGGACATTCAGTACTTC
TRBJ2-3 | few | TRBV7-2 | NA | CASSSPERKQYF | TGTGCCAGCAGCTCCCCTGAGAGGAAGCAGTATTTT
TRBJ2-7 | NA | TRBV6-2/TRBV6-3 | NA | CASSFPDSDNSYEQYF | TGTGCCAGCAGTTTCCCCGACAGCGATAACTCCTACGAGCAGTACTTC
TRBJ2-2 | once | TRBV14 | TRBD2 | CASSQAGLALGGELFF | TGTGCCAGCAGCCAAGCGGGACTAGCACTCGGCGGGGAGCTGTTTTTT
TRBJ1-2 | few | TRBV5-1 | NA | CASSLDRYDGYTF | TGCGCCAGCAGCTTGGACAGATATGATGGCTACACCTTC
TRBJ2-7 | NA | TRBV5-1 | NA | CASSLDQFDEQYF | TGCGCCAGCAGCTTGGACCAGTTCGACGAGCAGTACTTC
TRBJ2-3 | NA | TRBV4-3 | NA | CASSPREGEDTQYF | TGCGCCAGCAGCCCTCGTGAGGGGGAAGATACGCAGTATTTT
TRBJ2-7 | many | TRBV20-1 | TRBD1 | CSAATGGYEQYF | TGCAGTGCTGCGACAGGGGGCTACGAGCAGTACTTC
TRBJ2-3 | many | TRBV5-1 | TRBD2 | CASRRLAGSTDTQYF | TGCGCCAGCAGAAGACTAGCGGGAAGCACAGATACGCAGTATTTT
TRBJ2-1 | NA | TRBV5-1 | NA | CASRRSTRDRDEQFF | TGCGCCAGCAGACGTAGTACCAGGGATCGGGATGAGCAGTTCTTC
TRBJ2-1 | few | TRBV6-5 | TRBD2 | CASSYSFSGGDEQFF | TGTGCCAGCAGTTACTCGTTCAGCGGGGGCGATGAGCAGTTCTTC
TRBJ2-1 | NA | TRBV28 | NA | CASRGRKIENEQFF | TGTGCCAGCAGGGGACGGAAGATCGAAAATGAGCAGTTCTTC
TRBJ2-1 | NA | TRBV11-2 | TRBD2 | CASSLDLEAGLYNEQFF | TGTGCCAGCAGCTTAGACCTGGAAGCGGGGCTATACAATGAGCAGTTCTTC